The present TCR beta chain was sequenced within a study of cytomegalovirus exposure and HLA in healthy donors. Study as a whole: Approximately 190 million T cells yielded approximately 100 million unique TCR beta sequences, as an earlier analysis found. Study-wide points: Most of the TCR beta V segments (in an earlier analysis) were productive either about 87% or about 30% of the time. Near-uniform donor sequencing depth was presumed by presence/absence analyses.

CDR3 length: 14 amino acids. CDR1 is SQVTM, CDR2 ANQGSEA, per germline. The germline V and J ends were trimmed by 0 bases and 8 bases, with 14 bases remaining between them. On this clone itself: Its antigen is not known.

Primers for the PCR totalled 60 Vbeta and 13 Jbeta. The data were produced by immunoSEQ multiplex PCR, yet TCRdb's version contains in-frame clones alone and is incomplete. This sample contains about 160,000 clones. This clonotype was sampled from a man younger than 40 in good health and CMV-seronegative. The specimen sequenced was PBMCs. The V call is TRBV29-1, the J call TRBJ2-4; D gene uncertain. In nucleotides, the CDR3 is TGCAGCGTTGAAGATCTCGAGGATTCGGACATTCAGTACTTC. Protein sequence: CSVEDLEDSDIQYF.